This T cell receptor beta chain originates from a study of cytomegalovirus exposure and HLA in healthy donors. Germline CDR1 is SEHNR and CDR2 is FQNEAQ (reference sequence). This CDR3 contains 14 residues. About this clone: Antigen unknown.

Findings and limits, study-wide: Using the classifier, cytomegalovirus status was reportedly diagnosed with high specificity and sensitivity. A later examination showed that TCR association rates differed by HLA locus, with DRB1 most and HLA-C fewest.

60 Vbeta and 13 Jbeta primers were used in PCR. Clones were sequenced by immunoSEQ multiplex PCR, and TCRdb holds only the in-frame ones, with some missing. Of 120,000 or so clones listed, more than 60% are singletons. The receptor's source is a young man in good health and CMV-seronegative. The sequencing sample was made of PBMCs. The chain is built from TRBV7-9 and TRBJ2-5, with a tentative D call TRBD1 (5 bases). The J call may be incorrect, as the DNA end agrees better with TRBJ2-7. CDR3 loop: CASSRSGRNYEQYF. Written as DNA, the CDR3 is TGTGCCAGCAGCCGATCAGGGCGTAATTACGAGCAGTACTTC.